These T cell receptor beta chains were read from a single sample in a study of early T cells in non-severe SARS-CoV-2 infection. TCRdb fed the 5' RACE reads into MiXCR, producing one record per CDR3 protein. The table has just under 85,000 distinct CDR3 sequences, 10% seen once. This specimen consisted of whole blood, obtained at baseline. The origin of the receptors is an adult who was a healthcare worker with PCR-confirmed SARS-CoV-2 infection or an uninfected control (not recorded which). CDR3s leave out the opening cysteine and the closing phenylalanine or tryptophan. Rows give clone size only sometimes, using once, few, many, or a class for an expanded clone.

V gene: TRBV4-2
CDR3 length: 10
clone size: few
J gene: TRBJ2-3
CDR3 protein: ASSQVPRTQY

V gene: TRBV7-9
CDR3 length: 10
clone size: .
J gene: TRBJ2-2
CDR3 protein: ASSSGTGELF

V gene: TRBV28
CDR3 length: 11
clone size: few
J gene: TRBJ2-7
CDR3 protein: ASSPLPSYEQY

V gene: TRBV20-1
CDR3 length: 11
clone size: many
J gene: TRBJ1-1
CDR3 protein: SAGGQESAEAF

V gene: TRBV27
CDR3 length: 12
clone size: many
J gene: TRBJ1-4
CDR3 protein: ASRLGSFNEKLF

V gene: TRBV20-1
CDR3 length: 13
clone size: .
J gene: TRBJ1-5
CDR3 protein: SAAAGTGRNQPQH

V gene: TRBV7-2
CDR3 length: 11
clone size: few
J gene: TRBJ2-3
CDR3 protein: ASSLVVRDTQY

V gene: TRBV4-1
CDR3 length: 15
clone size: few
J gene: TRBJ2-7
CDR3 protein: ASSQRVAGGPLYEQY

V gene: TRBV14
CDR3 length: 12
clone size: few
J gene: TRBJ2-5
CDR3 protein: ASSRSGVAETQY

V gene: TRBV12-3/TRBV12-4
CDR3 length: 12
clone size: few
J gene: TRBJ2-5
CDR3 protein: ASSRDKSQETQY

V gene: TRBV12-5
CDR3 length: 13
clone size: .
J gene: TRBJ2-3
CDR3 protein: ASGGTSGRSFTQY

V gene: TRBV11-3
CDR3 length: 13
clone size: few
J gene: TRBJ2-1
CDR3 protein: ASSSGIAGGNEQF

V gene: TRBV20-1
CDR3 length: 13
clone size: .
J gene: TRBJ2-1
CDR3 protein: SARQGVGYYNEQF

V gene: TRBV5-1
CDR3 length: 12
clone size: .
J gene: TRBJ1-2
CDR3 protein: ASSLDQGLDGYT

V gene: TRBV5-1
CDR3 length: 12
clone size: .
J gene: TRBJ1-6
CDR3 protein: ASSLIGEQSPLH

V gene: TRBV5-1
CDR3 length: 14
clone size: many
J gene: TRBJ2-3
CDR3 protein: ASSFGSGSGTDTQY

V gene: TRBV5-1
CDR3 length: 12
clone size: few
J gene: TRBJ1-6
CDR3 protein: ASSWGQDNSPLH

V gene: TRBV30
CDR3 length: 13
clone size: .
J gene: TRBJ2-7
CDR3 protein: AWRVTGAHSYEQY

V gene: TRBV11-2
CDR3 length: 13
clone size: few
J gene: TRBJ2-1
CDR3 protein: ASSQGASGSREQF

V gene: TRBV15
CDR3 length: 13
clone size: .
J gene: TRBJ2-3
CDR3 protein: ATSPLGSSTDTQY

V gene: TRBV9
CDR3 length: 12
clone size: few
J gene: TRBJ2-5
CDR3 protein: ASSSHRDGETQY

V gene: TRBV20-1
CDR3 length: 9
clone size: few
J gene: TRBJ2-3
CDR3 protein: SVIRGDTQY

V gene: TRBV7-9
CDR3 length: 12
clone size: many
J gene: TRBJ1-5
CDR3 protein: ASSLQANNQPQH

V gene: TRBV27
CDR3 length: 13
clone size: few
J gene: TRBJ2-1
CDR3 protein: ASSPPGPRRILQF

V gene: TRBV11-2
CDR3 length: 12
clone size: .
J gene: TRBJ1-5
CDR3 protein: ASSFSRQNQPQH

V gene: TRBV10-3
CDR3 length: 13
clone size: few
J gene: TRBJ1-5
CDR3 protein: AISEKGLSHQPQH

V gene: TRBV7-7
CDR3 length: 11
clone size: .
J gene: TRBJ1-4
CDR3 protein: ASSSGPGEKLF

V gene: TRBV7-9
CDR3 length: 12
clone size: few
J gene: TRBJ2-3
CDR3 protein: ASSLVFRTDTQY

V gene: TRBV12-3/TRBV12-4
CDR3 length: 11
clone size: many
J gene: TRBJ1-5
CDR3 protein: ASRENVNQPQH

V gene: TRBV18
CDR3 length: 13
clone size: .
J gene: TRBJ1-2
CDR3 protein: ASSPLQGADYGYT

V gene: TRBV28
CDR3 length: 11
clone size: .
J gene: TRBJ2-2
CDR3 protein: ASSLWGARELF

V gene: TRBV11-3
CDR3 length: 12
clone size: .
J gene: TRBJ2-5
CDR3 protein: ASSLTSGSETQY

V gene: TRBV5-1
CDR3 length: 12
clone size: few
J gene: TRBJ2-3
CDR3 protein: ASSLDPGADTQY

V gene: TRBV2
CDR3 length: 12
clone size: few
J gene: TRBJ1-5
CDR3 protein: ASGRQGGNQPQH

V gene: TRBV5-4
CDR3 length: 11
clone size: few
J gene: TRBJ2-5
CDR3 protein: ASSFGYQETQY